Given below is one T cell receptor beta chain in context. The antigen is not known. Germline CDR1 is SGHTA and CDR2 is FQGNSA. The CDR3 covers 13 residues. Trimming cost V 4 bases and J 6 bases; bases outside gene matches: 6. The data derive from a study of T cells in Graves' hyperthyroidism and ophthalmopathy. Reasons for excluding patients were uncontrolled infection, other autoimmune disease, pregnancy or lactation. Broader study findings: Onset of ophthalmopathy came a median around 6.5 months after the model predicted it.

Amplification yielded TCR beta CDR3 regions, with RNA transcripts as the source. The HTBI primer set drove a first-round RT-PCR of the TCR CDR3. TCRdb re-called the multiplex PCR reads with MiXCR, one entry per CDR3 protein. The sample has 250,000 to 300,000 distinct CDR3 sequences, around 19% seen once. This clonotype was obtained from a man over 45 with Graves' ophthalmopathy. Material for sequencing was blood. The chain recombines TRBV7-2 with TRBJ2-7; the match to TRBD1 covers 7 bases. CDR3 DNA: TGTGCCAGCAGCTCCGGACAGGTACCCGAGCAGTACTTC. This gives the protein CASSSGQVPEQYF.